The TCR beta chain described here comes from a study of blood T cell repertoires in COVID-19. Whole-study context: Whether acute or convalescent, the COVID-19 samples came from the United States, Italy and Spain. The cDNA or gDNA used as material had been derived from T cells, B-cell-depleted T cells, or PBMCs.

Authors' methods: Reference gene primer amplification in the assay estimated nucleated cell counts. The method was immunoSEQ multiplex PCR; TCRdb's version includes in-frame clones alone and lacks a portion of them. V, J and clone size are those of that table, while D and trimming were read from the DNA. Of around 78,000 clones in the sample, 60% to 80% were seen once. The receptor comes from a human donor in a cohort sampled during active COVID-19. The sample comprised peripheral blood.

In DNA form, the CDR3 reads TGCAGCGCCTTTCCGGGACAGGGGTGGGAAGCTTTCTTT. It encodes CSAFPGQGWEAFF. The chain couples TRBV29-1 to TRBJ1-1; 10 bases match TRBD1. This CDR3 is 13 amino acids long. In germline, CDR1 is SQVTM, CDR2 ANQGSEA. The trim removed 7 bases at V and 8 bases at J, leaving 10 bases unmatched.